One T cell receptor beta chain is described in this entry. Its matching antigen is unknown. Through template switching, a universal primer site was introduced, and the cDNA contained unique molecular identifiers. TCRdb independently ran MiXCR on the 5' RACE reads; one entry per CDR3 protein. Of roughly 1.6 million distinct CDR3 sequences detected, about 32% appear once; the ten largest clones hold around 0.25%. CDR1 LGHDT and CDR2 YNNKEL come from the germline V gene (reference sequence). V shed 1 base and J 4 bases; nucleotides not matched to a gene: 5. This CDR3 has 15 residues. This specimen belongs to a study of identical twins. General observations from the study: Within cord blood, abundant beta clonotypes carried fewer insertions, but memory repertoires showed no such trend. Beta out-of-frame twin sharing showed a weaker excess.

Sample: cord blood. This clonotype was obtained from a newborn girl in good health. The genes are TRBV3-1 and TRBJ2-3, with TRBD2 identical over 7 bases. The CDR3 DNA follows: TGTGCCAGCAGCCAAGGAGACACTAGCGCAGATACGCAGTATTTT. It codes for CASSQGDTSADTQYF.